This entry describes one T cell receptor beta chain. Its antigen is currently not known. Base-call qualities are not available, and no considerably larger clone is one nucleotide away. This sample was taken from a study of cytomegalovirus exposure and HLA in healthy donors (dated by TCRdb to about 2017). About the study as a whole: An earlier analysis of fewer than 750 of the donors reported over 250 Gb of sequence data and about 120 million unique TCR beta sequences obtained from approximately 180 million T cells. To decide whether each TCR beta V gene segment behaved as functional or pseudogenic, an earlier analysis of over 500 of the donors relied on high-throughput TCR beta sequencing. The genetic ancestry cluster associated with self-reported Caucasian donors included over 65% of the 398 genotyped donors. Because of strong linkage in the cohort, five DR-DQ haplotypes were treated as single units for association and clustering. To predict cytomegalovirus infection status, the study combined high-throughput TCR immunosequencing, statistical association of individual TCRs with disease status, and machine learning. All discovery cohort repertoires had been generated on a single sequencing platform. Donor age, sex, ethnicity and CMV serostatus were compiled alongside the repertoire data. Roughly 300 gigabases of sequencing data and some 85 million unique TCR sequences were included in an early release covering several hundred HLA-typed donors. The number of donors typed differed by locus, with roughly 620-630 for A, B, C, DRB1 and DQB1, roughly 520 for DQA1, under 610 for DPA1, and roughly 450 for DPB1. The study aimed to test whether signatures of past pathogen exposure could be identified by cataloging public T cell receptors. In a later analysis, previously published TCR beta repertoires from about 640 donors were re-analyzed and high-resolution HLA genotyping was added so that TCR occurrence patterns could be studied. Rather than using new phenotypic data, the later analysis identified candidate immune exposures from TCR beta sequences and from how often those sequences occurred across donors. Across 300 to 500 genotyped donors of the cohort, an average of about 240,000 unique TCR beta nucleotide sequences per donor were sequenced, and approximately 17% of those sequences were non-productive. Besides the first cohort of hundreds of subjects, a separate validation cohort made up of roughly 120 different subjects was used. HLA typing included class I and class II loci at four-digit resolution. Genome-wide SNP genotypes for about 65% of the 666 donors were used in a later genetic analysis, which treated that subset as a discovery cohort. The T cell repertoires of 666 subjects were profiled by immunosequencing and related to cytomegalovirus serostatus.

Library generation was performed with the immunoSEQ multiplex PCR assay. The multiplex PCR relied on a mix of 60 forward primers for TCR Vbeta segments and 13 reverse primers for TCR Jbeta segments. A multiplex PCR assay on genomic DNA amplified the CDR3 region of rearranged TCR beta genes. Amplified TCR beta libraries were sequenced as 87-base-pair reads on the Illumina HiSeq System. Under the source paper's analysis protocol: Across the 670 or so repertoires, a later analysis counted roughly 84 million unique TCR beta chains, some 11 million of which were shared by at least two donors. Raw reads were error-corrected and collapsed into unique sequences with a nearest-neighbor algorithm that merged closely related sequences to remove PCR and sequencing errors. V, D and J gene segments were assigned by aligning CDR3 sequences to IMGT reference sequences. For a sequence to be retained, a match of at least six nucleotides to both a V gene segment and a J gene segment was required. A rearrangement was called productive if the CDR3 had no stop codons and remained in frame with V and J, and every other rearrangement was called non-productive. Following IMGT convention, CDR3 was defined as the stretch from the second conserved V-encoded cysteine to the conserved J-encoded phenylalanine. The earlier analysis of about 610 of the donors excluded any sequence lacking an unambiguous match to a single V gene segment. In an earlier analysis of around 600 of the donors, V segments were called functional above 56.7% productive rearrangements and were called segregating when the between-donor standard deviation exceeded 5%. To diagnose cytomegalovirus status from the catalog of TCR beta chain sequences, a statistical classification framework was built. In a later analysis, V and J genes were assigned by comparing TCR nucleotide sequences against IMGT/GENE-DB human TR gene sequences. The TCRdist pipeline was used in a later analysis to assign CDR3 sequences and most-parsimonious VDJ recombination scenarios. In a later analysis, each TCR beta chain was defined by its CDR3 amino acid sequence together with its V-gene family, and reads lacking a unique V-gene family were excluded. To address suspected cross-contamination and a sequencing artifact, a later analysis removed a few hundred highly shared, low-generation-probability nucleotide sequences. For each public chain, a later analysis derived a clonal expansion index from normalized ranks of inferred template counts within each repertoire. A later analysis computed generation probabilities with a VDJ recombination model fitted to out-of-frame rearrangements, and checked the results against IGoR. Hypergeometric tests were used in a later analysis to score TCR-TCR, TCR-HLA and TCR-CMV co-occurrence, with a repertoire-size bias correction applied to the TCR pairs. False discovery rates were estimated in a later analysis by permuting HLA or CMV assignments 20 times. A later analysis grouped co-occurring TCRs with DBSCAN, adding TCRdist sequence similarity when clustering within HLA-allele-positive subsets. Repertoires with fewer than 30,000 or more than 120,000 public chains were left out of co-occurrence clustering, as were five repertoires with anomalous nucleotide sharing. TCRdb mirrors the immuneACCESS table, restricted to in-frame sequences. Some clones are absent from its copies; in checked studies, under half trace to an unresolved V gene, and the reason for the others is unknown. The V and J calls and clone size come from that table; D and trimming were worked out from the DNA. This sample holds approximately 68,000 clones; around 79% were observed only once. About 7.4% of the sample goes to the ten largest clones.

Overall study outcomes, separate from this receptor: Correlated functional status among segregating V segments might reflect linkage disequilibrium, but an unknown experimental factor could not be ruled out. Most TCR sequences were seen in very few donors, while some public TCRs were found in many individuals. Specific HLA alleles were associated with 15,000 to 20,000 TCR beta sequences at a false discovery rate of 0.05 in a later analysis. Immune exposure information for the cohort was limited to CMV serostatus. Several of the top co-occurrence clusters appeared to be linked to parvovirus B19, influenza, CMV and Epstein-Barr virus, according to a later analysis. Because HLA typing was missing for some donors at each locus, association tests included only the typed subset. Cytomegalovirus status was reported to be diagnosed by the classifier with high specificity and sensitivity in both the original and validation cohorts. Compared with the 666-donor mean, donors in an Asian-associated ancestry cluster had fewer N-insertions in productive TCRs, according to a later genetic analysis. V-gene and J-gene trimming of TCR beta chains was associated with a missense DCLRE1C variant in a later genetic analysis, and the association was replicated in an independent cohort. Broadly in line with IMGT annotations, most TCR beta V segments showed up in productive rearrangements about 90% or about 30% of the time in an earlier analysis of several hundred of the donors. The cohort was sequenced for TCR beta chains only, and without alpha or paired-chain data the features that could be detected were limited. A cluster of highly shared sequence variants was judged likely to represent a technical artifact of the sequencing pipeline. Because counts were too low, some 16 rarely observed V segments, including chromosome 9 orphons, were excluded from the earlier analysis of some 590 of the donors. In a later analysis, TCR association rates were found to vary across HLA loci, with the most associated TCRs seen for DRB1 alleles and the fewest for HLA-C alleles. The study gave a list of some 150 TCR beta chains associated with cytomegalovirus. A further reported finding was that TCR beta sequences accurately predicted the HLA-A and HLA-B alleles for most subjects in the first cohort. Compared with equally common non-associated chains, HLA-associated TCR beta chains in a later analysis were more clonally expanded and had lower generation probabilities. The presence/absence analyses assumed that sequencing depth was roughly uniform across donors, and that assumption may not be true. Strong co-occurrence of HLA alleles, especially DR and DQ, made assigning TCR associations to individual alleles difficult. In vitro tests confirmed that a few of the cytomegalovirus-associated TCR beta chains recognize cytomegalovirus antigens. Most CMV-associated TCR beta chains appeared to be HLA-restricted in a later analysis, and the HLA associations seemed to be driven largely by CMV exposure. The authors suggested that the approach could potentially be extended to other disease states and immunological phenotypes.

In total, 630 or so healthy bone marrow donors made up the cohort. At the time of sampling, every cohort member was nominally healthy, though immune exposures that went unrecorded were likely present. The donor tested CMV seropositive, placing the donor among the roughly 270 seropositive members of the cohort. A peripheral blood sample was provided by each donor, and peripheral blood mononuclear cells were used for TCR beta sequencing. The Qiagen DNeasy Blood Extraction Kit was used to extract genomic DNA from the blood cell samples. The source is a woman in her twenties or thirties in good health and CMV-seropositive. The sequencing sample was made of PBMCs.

CDR3 protein: CASSLANEVSYNEQFF. The nucleotide sequence is TGCGCCAGCAGCTTGGCCAATGAGGTTTCCTACAATGAGCAGTTCTTC. The sequence is built from TRBV5-1 and TRBJ2-1; no D gene can be assigned with confidence. Inclusive of the bounding cysteine and phenylalanine, the CDR3 is 16 residues long. Only the CDR3 portion is preserved as DNA: 48 bases, with reading frame beginning at the first base. The germline V gene yields SGHRS for CDR1 and YFSETQ for CDR2. Between the V and J ends, shortened by 0 bases and 1 base respectively, the junction contains 11 bases.